The 3 T cell receptor beta chains reported below all come from one sample, sequenced in a study of identical twins. TCRdb passed the 5' RACE reads through MiXCR, listing each CDR3 protein once. This sample has 200,000 to 300,000 distinct CDR3 sequences, with about 10% found just once. Sequencing input: memory T cells sorted from blood. The receptors shown here come from a man aged 45-65 years in good health.

The chain uses TRBV11-2 and TRBJ2-1; 10 bases are a match to TRBD2. The CDR3 has 19 residues. CDR1 SGHAT and CDR2 FQNNGV come from the germline V gene. After removal of 4 bases from V and 6 bases from J, the junction contained 18 bases not matched to a gene. DNA for the CDR3: TGTGCCAGCAGCTCCAGGGGTCGGGATCGGCCTAGCGGGAGCAATGAGCAGTTCTTC. Its translation is CASSSRGRDRPSGSNEQFF.

This clonotype was observed many times. The chain uses TRBV6-1 and TRBJ1-2; TRBD1 aligns across 8 bases. Per germline, CDR1 MNHNS and CDR2 SASEGT. Germline trimming cut 4 bases from V and 6 bases from J; bases unmatched to any gene: 7. The CDR3 loop spans 14 amino acids. CDR3 loop: CASSVRGRPDGYTF. The CDR3 DNA is TGTGCCAGCAGTGTCAGGGGGCGCCCCGATGGCTACACCTTC.

The gene calls are TRBV15 and TRBJ1-5; 7 bases line up with TRBD1. CDR3 length equals 15 residues. After removal of 3 bases from V and 5 bases from J, the junction contained 7 bases not matched to a gene. Germline V gives CDR1 LNHNV, CDR2 YYDKDF (reference sequence). The CDR3 bases are TGTGCCACCAGCAGGGACGACAGGGAATATCAGCCCCAGCATTTT. Amino acid sequence: CATSRDDREYQPQHF.